This T cell receptor (beta chain) stems from a study of control samples from healthy donors and cancer patients. The CDR3 length is 17 residues. V lost 6 bases, J lost 6 bases, and 21 bases lay in between. Germline CDR1 and CDR2: MNHEY and SVGEGT. Sequencing was performed with immunoSEQ multiplex PCR; in TCRdb, only in-frame clones are kept and a portion is missing. This table has roughly 86,000 clones, about nine tenths appearing once. This receptor was obtained from a woman aged 18 to 35 in good health. The chain has TRBV6-2 or TRBV6-3 and TRBJ1-6; D is undetermined. The sample comprised blood. The CDR3 sequence: CASSLTPAAYLNSPLHF. CDR3 nucleotide sequence: TGTGCCAGCAGCCTTACCCCCGCGGCGTACCTTAATTCACCCCTCCACTTT.